This T cell receptor beta chain was captured by sequencing in a study of blood T cells in healthy people across ages. Using a J-beta primer mix together with a sample-barcoded 5' primer, a second PCR was run for roughly 6 to 12 cycles. A single record per CDR3 protein comes from TCRdb applying MiXCR to the 5' RACE reads. The table records 1,500,000 or so distinct CDR3 sequences, roughly 43% of them present only once. CDR1 is SGHTA and CDR2 is FQGNSA in the germline V gene. Trimming removed 3 bases from V and 3 bases from J; junction bases left unmatched: 8. This CDR3 contains 15 residues. This TCR was recovered from a woman aged 18-29 years in good health. V gene TRBV7-2 combines with J gene TRBJ2-7, with 7 positions matching TRBD1. Material for sequencing was blood. The CDR3 nucleotides read TGTGCCAGCAGCTTGGAAGGACAGGCCTACTACGAGCAGTACTTC. This gives the protein CASSLEGQAYYEQYF.